These 7 T cell receptor beta chains originate from one sample sequenced in a study of T cells in women clearing cervical HPV infection. The assay was immunoSEQ multiplex PCR, and TCRdb's table has in-frame clones only and misses some. This listing includes about 40,000 clones. What was sequenced was blood buffy coat. The receptors stem from a woman between 18 and 69 years old with a cervical HPV16 infection that either progressed to CIN3+ or cleared (not recorded which).

Comments on this clone: Coverage ceases 3 residues before the CDR3 finishes, and the germline J gene fills in the end. V is TRBV7-8 and J is TRBJ1-2; 7 bases line up with TRBD1. Germline trimming cut 5 bases from V and 2 bases from J; bases unmatched to any gene: 5. This CDR3 has 14 residues. Per the germline V gene, CDR1 is SGHVS and CDR2 is FQNEAQ. Partial CDR3 DNA: TGTGCCAGCAGCATCCGGGACAGAAACTATGGC. Translation gives CASSIRDRNYG. Given in full, the CDR3 is CASSIRDRNYGYTF. Combining the CDR3 with reference TRBV7-8 and TRBJ1-2 gives the whole variable domain GAGVSQSPRYKVAKRGQDVALRCDPISGHVSLFWYQQALGQGPEFLTYFQNEAQLDKSGLPSDRFFAERPEGSVSTLKIQRTQQEDSAVYLCASSIRDRNYGYTFGSGTRLTVV.

Turning to this clone: Read sequence stops 3 residues before the CDR3 end, and the germline J gene provides the missing end. V and J are TRBV18 and TRBJ1-6, with D possibly matching TRBD1 (5 bases). Germline V gene data show CDR1 as KGHSH and CDR2 as LQKENI. The CDR3 is 13 amino acids. V shed 3 bases and J shed 10 bases, with 10 bases lying between them. The CDR3 protein is CASSPKGSSPLHF. The DNA read from the CDR3 is TGTGCCAGCTCACCCAAGGGGTCGTCACCC.

Comments on this clone: The read halts 3 residues ahead of the CDR3 end, with the missing end drawn from the germline J gene. The chain uses TRBV14 and TRBJ2-3, with 8 bases aligning to TRBD1. The junction had 13 bases not matched to a gene; V was cut back by 0 bases and J by 5 bases. The CDR3 is 18 amino acids. Germline V gene sequence: CDR1 SGHDN, CDR2 FVKESK. The CDR3 region is CASSQDLGGTGTLDTQYF. The part of the CDR3 DNA that was read is TGTGCCAGCAGCCAAGATCTTGGTGGGACAGGCACTTTAGATACG.

Worth noting for this clone: With the read ending 3 residues before the CDR3 end, the germline J gene is used to fill in that end. The V call is TRBV20-1, the J call TRBJ2-6, with TRBD2 identical over 10 bases. The J segment lost 1 base and the V segment lost 6 bases, leaving 9 bases of the junction unmatched. Germline CDR1 is DFQATT and CDR2 is SNEGSKA (reference sequence). The CDR3 length is 17 residues. The CDR3 bases that were read are TGCAGTGCCCGGTCAAGCGGGGGGGCATCTGGGGCCAACGTC. This encodes CSARSSGGASGANV. The whole CDR3 sequence is CSARSSGGASGANVLTF.

As for this clone: Read data end 3 residues before the CDR3 end; the end is taken from the germline J gene. The chain carries TRBV2 and TRBJ1-1; the D gene is possibly TRBD1 (5 bases). This CDR3 has 15 amino acids. Per the germline V gene, CDR1 is SNHLY and CDR2 is FYNNEI. V gave up 5 bases and J gave up 1 base, with 14 bases separating them. The CDR3 here is CASSFDRQKNTEAFF. The covered CDR3 bases are TGTGCCAGCAGTTTCGATAGACAGAAGAACACTGAA.

The part of the CDR3 DNA that was read is TGTGCCAGCAGCCGGACAGTACAGGGGGAGACC. Its protein product is CASSRTVQGET. The whole CDR3 protein reads CASSRTVQGETQYF. V usage is TRBV7-7 and J usage is TRBJ2-5; 7 bases align to TRBD1. The CDR3 goes on 3 residues after the read ends, and that part is filled in from the germline J gene. Germline V gene sequence: CDR1 SSHAT, CDR2 FNYEAQ (reference sequence). Trimming at V came to 5 bases and at J to 5 bases, leaving 8 bases not matched to a gene. The CDR3 runs to 14 residues.

CDR3 amino acids: CASSSKGLDQPQHF. The sequenced part of the CDR3 DNA is TGCGCCAGCAGCTCTAAGGGTCTGGATCAGCCC. The chain combines TRBV5-1 with TRBJ1-5; D is unresolved. The CDR3 extends 3 residues past the end of the read, so its final part is completed from the germline J gene. V gave up 3 bases and J gave up 5 bases, with 12 bases separating them. Germline V CDR1 and CDR2: SGHRS, YFSETQ. The CDR3 contains 14 residues. The full variable domain, with the rest looked up from reference TRBV5-1 and TRBJ1-5, is KAGVTQTPRYLIKTRGQQVTLSCSPISGHRSVSWYQQTPGQGLQFLFEYFSETQRNKGNFPGRFSGRQFSNSRSEMNVSTLELGDSALYLCASSSKGLDQPQHFGDGTRLSIL.